This TCR beta chain originates from a study of tumor-infiltrating lymphocytes in primary liver carcinoma. About the research overall: The study obtained roughly 3.5 to 7.13 million productive TCRbeta reads per sample, similar across tissue types.

Germline CDR1 is LGHNA and CDR2 is YSLEER. The CDR3 spans 17 residues. As regards this clonotype: A much larger clone differs by one base, so this may be a read error.

It was unsorted whole blood that yielded blood RNA, and germline DNA was also extracted. The input was about 490 ng total RNA; TCR beta cDNA was made from it with a constant-region primer. Amplification in three nested multiplex PCR rounds with slightly modified ARM-PCR gave rise to TCR beta libraries. A C-beta reverse primer was combined with TRBV1-TRBV30 forward primers in the first two PCR rounds, and each round had approximately 9 cycles. TCRdb re-derived calls from the multiplex PCR reads in MiXCR, one entry per CDR3 protein. Among 300,000 to 400,000 distinct CDR3 sequences listed, 55% to 65% were seen once.

Sequences were obtained from peripheral blood. The clonotype was recovered from a man aged 40-50 years with primary liver carcinoma and hepatitis B virus infection. The chain combines TRBV4-3 with TRBJ2-2, with 9 bases aligning to TRBD1. Here the CDR3 DNA reads TGCGTCAGCAGCCAAGATCAGGCGACAGGGGGACCCGGGGAGCTGTTTTTT. This gives the protein CVSSQDQATGGPGELFF.